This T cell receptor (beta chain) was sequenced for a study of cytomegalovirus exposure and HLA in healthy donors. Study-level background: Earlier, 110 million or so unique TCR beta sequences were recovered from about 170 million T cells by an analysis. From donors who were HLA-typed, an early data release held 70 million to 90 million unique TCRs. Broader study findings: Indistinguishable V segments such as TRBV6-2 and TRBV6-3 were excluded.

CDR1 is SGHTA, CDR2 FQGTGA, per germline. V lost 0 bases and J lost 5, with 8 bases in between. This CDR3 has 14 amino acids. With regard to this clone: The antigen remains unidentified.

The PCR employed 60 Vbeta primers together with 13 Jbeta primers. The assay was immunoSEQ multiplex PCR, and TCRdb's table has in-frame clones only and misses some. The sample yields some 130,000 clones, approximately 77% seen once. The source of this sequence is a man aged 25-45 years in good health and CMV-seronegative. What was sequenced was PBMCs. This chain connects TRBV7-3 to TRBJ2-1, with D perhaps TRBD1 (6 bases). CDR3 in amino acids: CASSLTGADNEQFF. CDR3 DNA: TGTGCCAGCAGCTTAACGGGGGCGGACAATGAGCAGTTCTTC. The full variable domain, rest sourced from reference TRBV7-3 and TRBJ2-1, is GAGVSQTPSNKVTEKGKYVELRCDPISGHTALYWYRQSLGQGPEFLIYFQGTGAADDSGLPNDRFFAVRPEGSVSTLKIQRTERGDSAVYLCASSLTGADNEQFFGPGTRLTVL.